This T cell receptor (beta chain) originates from a study of T cell responses to AZD1222 COVID-19 vaccine. Findings of the study overall: The reported proportion of spike-specific TCRs targeting unmutated variant regions was nearly half. At baseline, just a handful of AZD1222 recipients tested seropositive. Spike-specific TCR breadth rose after two AZD1222 doses, and depth rose as well. Clonal diversity may have been underestimated in mostly white British donors.

Regarding this clone: Antigen specificity is unknown.

Only in-frame clones appear in the TCRdb table, and some are missing; sequencing was by immunoSEQ multiplex PCR. Among 150,000 to 200,000 clones, around 90% were seen once, and the ten largest hold 2.6%. In germline, CDR1 is LGHNA, CDR2 YNFKEQ. Trimming took 4 bases from V and 1 from J, leaving 7 bases between them. This CDR3 region has 13 residues. This TCR was recovered from an adult in good health. The source material was peripheral blood, sampled on day 0 of AZD1222 vaccination. The chain links TRBV4-2 to TRBJ1-1; no clear D. The CDR3 DNA is TGTGCCAGCAGCCGGGGATGGAACACTGAAGCTTTCTTT. Protein: CASSRGWNTEAFF.